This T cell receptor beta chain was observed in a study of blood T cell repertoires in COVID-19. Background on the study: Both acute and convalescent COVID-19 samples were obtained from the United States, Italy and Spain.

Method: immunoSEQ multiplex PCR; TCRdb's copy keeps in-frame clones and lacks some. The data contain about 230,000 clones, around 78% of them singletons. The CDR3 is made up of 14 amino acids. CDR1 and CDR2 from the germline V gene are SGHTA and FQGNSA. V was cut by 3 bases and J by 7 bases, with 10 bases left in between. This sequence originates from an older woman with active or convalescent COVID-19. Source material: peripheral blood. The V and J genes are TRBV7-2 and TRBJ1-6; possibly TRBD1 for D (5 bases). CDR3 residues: CASSFGAGNSPLHF. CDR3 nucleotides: TGTGCCAGCAGCTTTGGGGCGGGAAATTCACCCCTCCACTTT.